This T cell receptor (beta chain) was captured by sequencing in a study of cytomegalovirus exposure and HLA in healthy donors. Study-wide findings and caveats: Most sequenced TCRs were rare (though some public TCRs occurred in many donors).

Repertoires were generated with immunoSEQ multiplex PCR, while TCRdb's copy carries only in-frame clones and drops some. The sample yields approximately 270,000 clones, about 90% seen once. The CDR3 is 17 residues long. Germline values: CDR1 SGHDT, CDR2 YYEEEE. Trimming removed 2 bases from V and 6 bases from J, with 23 bases in between. As regards this clone: What it binds is unknown.

The rearrangement joins TRBV5-6 to TRBJ1-2, with D perhaps TRBD1 (6 bases). The sequenced material came from PBMCs. The TCR originated in a man younger than 35 in good health and CMV-seropositive. DNA for the CDR3: TGTGCCAGCAGCTTTTGGGGCTGGTGGGGGCTCGTCGATGGCTACACCTTC. Protein product: CASSFWGWWGLVDGYTF.